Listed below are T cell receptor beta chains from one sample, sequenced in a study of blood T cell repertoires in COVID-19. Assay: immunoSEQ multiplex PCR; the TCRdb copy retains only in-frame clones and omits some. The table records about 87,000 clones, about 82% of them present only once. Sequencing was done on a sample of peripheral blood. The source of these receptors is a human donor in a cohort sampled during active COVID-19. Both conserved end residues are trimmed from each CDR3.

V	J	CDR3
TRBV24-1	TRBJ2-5	ATSDSGTSGRGWETQY
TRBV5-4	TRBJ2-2	ASSLYGTATGELF
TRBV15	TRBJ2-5	ATSRDRLAGVETQY
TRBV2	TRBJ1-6	ASSVQGVGSPLH
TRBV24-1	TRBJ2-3	ATSARVATSSYLYGDTQY
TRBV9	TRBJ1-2	ASSVESGLINYGYT
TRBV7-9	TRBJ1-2	ASSPPDRPSNYGYT
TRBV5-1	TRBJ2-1	ASSGPGTSGGSSYNEQF
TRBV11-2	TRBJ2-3	ASSLGLVPDTQY
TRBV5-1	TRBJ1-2	ASSSGTGGAGRGYT
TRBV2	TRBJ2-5	ASSDPGGTSVQETQY
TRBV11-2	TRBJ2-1	ASSPWGSGFVNEQF
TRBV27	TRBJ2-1	ASSFLTGFSYNEQF
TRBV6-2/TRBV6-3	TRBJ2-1	ASSPMRLAGLF
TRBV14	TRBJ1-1	ASSQVVRGIGKTEAF
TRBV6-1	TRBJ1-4	ASSDLTGLEKLF
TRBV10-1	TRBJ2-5	ASSGGLGETQY
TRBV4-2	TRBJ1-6	ASSQEGTLGRGLGSPLH
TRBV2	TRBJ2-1	ASRAGEGTYNEQF
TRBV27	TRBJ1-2	ASSKTDRGQFNYGYT
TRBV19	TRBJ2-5	ASSIWGQPEETQY
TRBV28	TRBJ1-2	ASSRTGYGYT
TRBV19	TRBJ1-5	ASSGDRRNQPQH
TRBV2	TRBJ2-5	ASSDGTNQETQY
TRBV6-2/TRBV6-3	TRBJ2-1	ASSSAGGIIEQF
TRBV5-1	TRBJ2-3	ASSSGLGTDTQY
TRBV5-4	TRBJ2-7	ASSPGQGGNYEQY
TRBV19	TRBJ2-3	ASSKGMGTDTQY
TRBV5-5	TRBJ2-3	ASSLTGQAKDTQY
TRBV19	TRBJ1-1	ASSRARVANTEAF
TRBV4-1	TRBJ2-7	ASSRGPTGSDYEQY
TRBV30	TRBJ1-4	AAGQGVNEKLF
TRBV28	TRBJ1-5	ASTMTGGPQPQH
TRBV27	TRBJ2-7	ASSLGTSLSYEQY
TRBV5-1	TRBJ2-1	ASSLGQGINSYNEQF
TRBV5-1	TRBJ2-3	ASSTLAGGRPGTDTQY
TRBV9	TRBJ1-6	ASSVDRVANSPLH
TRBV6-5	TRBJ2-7	ASRYEYEQY
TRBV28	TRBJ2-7	ASSYSSGVSYEQY
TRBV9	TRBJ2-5	ASSLSGSVGETQY
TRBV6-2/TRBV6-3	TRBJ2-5	ASSYIETQY
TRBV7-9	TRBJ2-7	ASSSDRSYEQY
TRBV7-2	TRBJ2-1	ASSLVSGSYNEQF
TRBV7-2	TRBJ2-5	ASSFGGPQETQY
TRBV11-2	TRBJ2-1	ASSLGIRDSGDRSEQF
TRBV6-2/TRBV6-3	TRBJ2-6	ATSYLGANVLT
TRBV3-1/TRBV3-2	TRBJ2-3	ASSQDKSRLAGGYTQY
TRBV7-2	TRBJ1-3	ASSEGSNTIY
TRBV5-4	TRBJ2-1	ASSQWDRASEQF
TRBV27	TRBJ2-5	ASSFGNQETQY
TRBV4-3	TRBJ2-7	ASSQEGRGFPYEQY
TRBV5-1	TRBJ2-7	ASSLTGTAYEQY
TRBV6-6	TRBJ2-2	ASSTGLTGELF
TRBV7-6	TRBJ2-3	ASSFELAGFTDTQY
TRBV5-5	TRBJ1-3	ASSLGAGGSSGNTIY